The 2 T cell receptor beta chains reported below all come from one sample, sequenced in a study of blood T cell repertoires in COVID-19. Repertoires were generated with immunoSEQ multiplex PCR, while TCRdb's copy carries only in-frame clones and drops some. The sample lists around 200,000 clones, about 88% occurring once. Sequenced material: peripheral blood. Source of these receptors: a woman aged 80 or over with acute or convalescent COVID-19.

This clone came up a few times. V and J are TRBV7-2 and TRBJ2-7; D possibly corresponds to TRBD1 (6 bases). Germline values: CDR1 SGHTA, CDR2 FQGNSA. This CDR3 comprises 13 residues. V was cut by 5 bases and J by 3 bases, with 11 bases left in between. This chain's CDR3 is CASSRQDNYEQYF. The CDR3 DNA is TGTGCCAGCAGCAGACAGGATAACTACGAGCAGTACTTC.

The genes are TRBV6-5 and TRBJ1-2, with 9 bases aligning to TRBD1. There are 15 residues in the CDR3. Germline values: CDR1 MNHEY, CDR2 SVGAGI. After removal of 4 bases from V and 7 bases from J, the junction contained 10 bases not matched to a gene. The CDR3 DNA follows: TGTGCCAGCAGTTTCCTGGACAGGACAGGGGTTGGCTACACCTTC. It is translated as CASSFLDRTGVGYTF.